The present entry profiles one T cell receptor beta chain with its context. What it recognizes is unknown. Primers: 60 Vbeta forward and 13 Jbeta reverse. In the authors' workflow: Around 9.9 million shared chains were among the approximately 80 million unique TCR beta chains that a later analysis counted. Clones were sequenced by immunoSEQ multiplex PCR, and TCRdb holds only the in-frame ones, with some missing. V and J calls and clone size come straight from that table; D and trimming were deduced from the DNA. In the table there are 75,000 to 80,000 clones, around 76% of which are singletons. These data belong to a study of cytomegalovirus exposure and HLA in healthy donors. Regarding the study as a whole: A prior analysis recorded that most TCR beta V segments were productive about 87% or about 30% of the time. In a later analysis, a genetic analysis reported fewer productive-TCR N-insertions in an Asian-associated ancestry cluster than the cohort average. When presence/absence was analysed, sequencing depth was taken to be roughly uniform across donors.

The CDR3 is 17 amino acids. The V end lost 4 bases, the J end lost 6 bases, and 21 bases lay between the germline ends. Germline V gene sequence: CDR1 MNHNS, CDR2 SASEGT. Source material: PBMCs. The chain couples TRBV6-1 to TRBJ2-2; D possibly corresponds to TRBD1 (6 bases). The clonotype was recovered from a male donor in good health and CMV-seropositive. DNA of the CDR3: TGTGCCAGCAGTGGACAGGCCCCGCTGGAGGTTGCCGGGGAGCTGTTTTTT. It encodes CASSGQAPLEVAGELFF.